The clone carrying this TCR beta chain was seen a handful of times. The target antigen is unknown. The entry originates in a study of response to subunit inactivated influenza vaccine. TCRdb reprocessed the RT-PCR reads via MiXCR and lists one record per CDR3 protein. Seen here are hundreds of thousands of distinct CDR3 sequences, 13% to 15% observed once, and the top ten hold approximately 7.6%. Findings and limits, study-wide: Seasonal influenza vaccination, on each occasion, was suggested by the authors to recruit few new T cells.

Trimming cost V 6 bases and J 2 bases, with 11 bases left between them. This CDR3 comprises 14 residues. The specimen was PBMCs from blood, collected less than 15 days before vaccination. This receptor was taken from a man aged 45 to 65 who received an inactivated influenza vaccine. V usage is TRBV12-3 or TRBV12-4 and J usage is TRBJ1-5; no definite D call. The CDR3 reads CASRDGNRNQPQHF. CDR3 bases: TGTGCCAGCAGGGACGGGAATCGCAATCAGCCCCAGCATTTT.